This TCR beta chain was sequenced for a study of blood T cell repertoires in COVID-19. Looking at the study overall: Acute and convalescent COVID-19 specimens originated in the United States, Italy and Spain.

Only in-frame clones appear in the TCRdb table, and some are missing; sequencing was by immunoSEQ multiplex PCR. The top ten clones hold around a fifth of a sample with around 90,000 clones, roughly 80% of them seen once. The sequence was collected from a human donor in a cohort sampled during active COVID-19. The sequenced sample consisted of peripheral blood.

The CDR3 here is CASSLGSGRGYEQYF. The CDR3 DNA reads as TGTGCCAGCAGCTTGGGGTCGGGGAGGGGCTACGAGCAGTACTTC. The chain carries TRBV7-2 and TRBJ2-7; 7 bases agree with TRBD2. With 3 bases clipped from V and 3 bases from J, the junction kept 8 bases outside the gene matches. CDR1 is SGHTA, CDR2 FQGNSA, per germline. The CDR3 contains 15 residues.